One sample yielded the 29 T cell receptor beta chains listed below, sequenced in a study of T cell responses to AZD1222 COVID-19 vaccine. Sequencing used immunoSEQ multiplex PCR; TCRdb keeps in-frame clones, though not all of them. Among 70,000 to 95,000 clones, 85% to 90% were seen once, and the ten largest hold approximately 1.3%. The material sequenced was peripheral blood, taken 28 days after the second AZD1222 dose. The receptors here all came from an adult who received the AZD1222 COVID-19 vaccine.

This chain uses TRBV24-1 with TRBJ1-5, with 7 nucleotides matching TRBD1. The ends lost 4 bases at V and 7 bases at J; junction bases unmatched: 12. CDR1 and CDR2 from the germline V gene are KGHDR and SFDVKD. This CDR3 is 16 amino acids long. The CDR3: CATSDSGQLRGQPQHF. The DNA for the CDR3 is TGTGCCACCAGTGACTCGGGACAGCTAAGGGGGCAGCCCCAGCATTTT.

The rearrangement links TRBV6-5 to TRBJ2-5, with 7 positions matching TRBD1. This CDR3 spans 16 amino acids. With V trimmed by 1 base and J by 7 bases, 12 bases remained unmatched. From germline, CDR1 is MNHEY and CDR2 SVGAGI. The CDR3 sequence: CASSYFPGTASGTQYF. In DNA, the CDR3 is TGTGCCAGCAGTTACTTCCCCGGGACAGCGTCGGGGACCCAGTACTTC.

The chain employs TRBV9 and TRBJ2-1, with 11 bases aligning to TRBD2. The CDR3 contains 16 residues. Germline V gives CDR1 SGDLS, CDR2 YYNGEE. Losses at the gene ends were 1 base for V and 4 bases for J; bases not matched to a gene: 4. Here the CDR3 DNA reads TGTGCCAGCAGCGTATCCGGGACTAGCGGATACAATGAGCAGTTCTTC. Its protein is CASSVSGTSGYNEQFF.

This rearrangement joins TRBV4-1 to TRBJ1-5; unclear D gene. V lost 5 bases, J lost 4 bases, and 21 bases lay in between. CDR3 length: 17 residues. In germline, CDR1 is MGHRA, CDR2 YSYEKL. The CDR3 DNA follows: TGCGCCAGCAGCGTTTCCCCTGCCCACCAAACTAATCAGCCCCAGCATTTT. Its protein is CASSVSPAHQTNQPQHF.

The J gene is TRBJ1-1, the V gene TRBV15, with D perhaps TRBD1 (5 bases). Trimming took off 0 bases at V and 9 bases at J, with 8 bases between the two ends. Germline V CDR1 and CDR2: LNHNV, YYDKDF (reference sequence). This CDR3 contains 12 residues. CDR3 DNA sequence: TGTGCCACCAGCAGAGATCAGGGTAAAGCTTTCTTT. This sequence encodes CATSRDQGKAFF.

With respect to this clone: A junction boundary mismatches the germline segment, possibly from a read error. V is TRBV6-5 and J is TRBJ1-1, with D tentatively TRBD1 (5 bases). The CDR3 runs to 11 residues. CDR1 and CDR2 from the germline V gene are MNHEY and SVGAGI. The CDR3 region has the DNA TGTGCCAGCAGGGTTGGGACTAGTCTAATCTTT. This sequence encodes CASRVGTSLIF.

This rearrangement joins TRBV28 to TRBJ2-5, with 12 bases identical to TRBD1. Per germline, CDR1 MDHEN and CDR2 SYDVKM. The CDR3 is made up of 16 amino acids. V shed 5 bases, J shed 4 bases, and the junction held 8 bases outside the gene matches. CDR3 sequence reads: CASSVEGQGARETQYF. DNA of the CDR3: TGTGCCAGCAGTGTCGAGGGACAGGGGGCTCGAGAGACCCAGTACTTC.

The rearrangement uses TRBV6-1 and TRBJ2-1; no firm D call. The CDR3 consists of 16 residues. Trimming took off 2 bases at V and 2 bases at J, with 13 bases between the two ends. CDR1 is MNHNS and CDR2 is SASEGT in the germline V gene. The CDR3 DNA reads TGTGCCAGCAGTGAAAGGGCAACTAATCCCTACAATGAGCAGTTCTTC. Translating it yields CASSERATNPYNEQFF.

This chain uses TRBV30 with TRBJ1-4, with TRBD1 identical over 12 bases. This CDR3 is 17 amino acids long. V lost 8 bases and J lost 0; bases outside the gene matches: 10. In germline, CDR1 is GTSNPN, CDR2 SVGIG (reference sequence). CDR3 residues: CARSRDRGLATNEKLFF. The CDR3 coding sequence is TGTGCCCGCAGCCGGGACAGGGGGCTTGCAACTAATGAAAAACTGTTTTTT. Full variable domain (missing parts from reference TRBV30 and TRBJ1-4): SQTIHQWPATLVQPVGSPLSLECTVEGTSNPNLYWYRQAAGRGLQLLFYSVGIGQISSEVPQNLSASRPQDRQFILSSKKLLLSDSGFYLCARSRDRGLATNEKLFFGSGTQLSVL.

The rearrangement uses TRBV28 and TRBJ1-5; 8 nucleotides line up with TRBD1. The V and J ends lost 3 bases and 0 bases, in that order; junction bases with no gene match: 16. The V gene's germline CDR1 is MDHEN and CDR2 SYDVKM. The CDR3 has 20 amino acids. Here the CDR3 reads CASSFYIPGQGRDSNQPQHF. DNA for the CDR3: TGTGCCAGCAGTTTCTACATCCCTGGACAGGGCCGAGATAGCAATCAGCCCCAGCATTTT.

V gene TRBV24-1 combines with J gene TRBJ1-2, with 8 bases identical to TRBD1. This CDR3 has 16 amino acids. V shed 2 bases, J shed 3 bases, and the junction held 7 bases outside the gene matches. The germline CDR1 and CDR2 sequences are KGHDR and SFDVKD. The CDR3 loop reads CATSDSATGAHYGYTF. The CDR3, as DNA: TGTGCCACCAGTGATTCCGCGACAGGGGCGCACTATGGCTACACCTTC.

The chain has TRBV27 and TRBJ1-1; D is uncertain. V gave up 4 bases and J gave up 3 bases, with 9 bases separating them. Germline V gene data show CDR1 as MNHEY and CDR2 as SMNVEV (reference sequence). The CDR3 consists of 13 residues. The CDR3 DNA sequence: TGTGCCAGCAGTTGGCGGACCTACACTGAAGCTTTCTTT. This sequence encodes CASSWRTYTEAFF.

This chain connects TRBV5-1 to TRBJ1-1; D is undetermined. V shed 5 bases and J shed 10 bases, with 15 bases lying between them. The CDR3 is 12 residues long. The germline CDR1 and CDR2 sequences are SGHRS and YFSETQ. CDR3 nucleotides: TGCGCCAGCAGTTTCGGTGGAGGGAGAGCTTTCTTT. It specifies CASSFGGGRAFF. Full variable domain (outside the CDR3, taken from reference TRBV5-1 and TRBJ1-1): KAGVTQTPRYLIKTRGQQVTLSCSPISGHRSVSWYQQTPGQGLQFLFEYFSETQRNKGNFPGRFSGRQFSNSRSEMNVSTLELGDSALYLCASSFGGGRAFFGQGTRLTVV.

This clone came up once. This chain uses TRBV7-7 with TRBJ2-1; D gene unclear. CDR1 and CDR2 from the germline V gene are SSHAT and FNYEAQ (reference sequence). CDR3 length: 17 residues. Trimming left V 5 bases short and J 0 bases short, with 17 bases between. Here the CDR3 DNA reads TGTGCCAGCAGCCCTATTGGAGTACAGAGCTCCTACAATGAGCAGTTCTTC. Amino acids: CASSPIGVQSSYNEQFF. Full variable domain (outside the CDR3, taken from reference TRBV7-7 and TRBJ2-1): GAGVSQSPRYKVTKRGQDVTLRCDPISSHATLYWYQQALGQGPEFLTYFNYEAQPDKSGLPSDRFSAERPEGSISTLTIQRTEQRDSAMYRCASSPIGVQSSYNEQFFGPGTRLTVL.

This clone was counted a few times. The chain combines TRBV7-9 with TRBJ1-5; 8 bases map to TRBD1. Per the germline V gene, CDR1 is SEHNR and CDR2 is FQNEAQ (reference sequence). The CDR3 is made up of 19 amino acids. The J segment lost 2 bases and the V segment lost 5 bases, leaving 17 bases of the junction unmatched. CDR3 in DNA: TGTGCCAGCAGCCTCTCAGGGGGCCCCCCGATGGGCCGCAATCAGCCCCAGCATTTT. Translation: CASSLSGGPPMGRNQPQHF. The variable domain in full, with the rest retrieved from reference TRBV7-9 and TRBJ1-5, is DTGVSQNPRHKITKRGQNVTFRCDPISEHNRLYWYRQTLGQGPEFLTYFQNEAQLEKSRLLSDRFSAERPKGSFSTLEIQRTEQGDSAMYLCASSLSGGPPMGRNQPQHFGDGTRLSIL.

The chain is built from TRBV16 and TRBJ2-3; unclear D gene. This CDR3 has 13 amino acids. V gave up 3 bases and J gave up 0 bases, with 4 bases separating them. Per germline, CDR1 KGHSY and CDR2 FQNENV. CDR3 loop: CASSQGSTDTQYF. As DNA, the CDR3 is TGTGCCAGCAGCCAGGGCAGCACAGATACGCAGTATTTT.

This chain links TRBV27 with TRBJ2-7; D not resolved. V was clipped by 2 bases and J by 5 bases, with 13 bases between them. The germline CDR1 and CDR2 sequences are MNHEY and SMNVEV (reference sequence). This CDR3 is 14 amino acids long. The CDR3 spells CASSLMGPVDEQYF. In DNA form, the CDR3 reads TGTGCCAGCAGTTTAATGGGCCCAGTCGACGAGCAGTACTTC.

The genes are TRBV5-8 and TRBJ1-5; perhaps TRBD1 as D (6 bases). CDR1 is SGHTS and CDR2 is YDEGEE in the germline V gene. V lost 4 bases and J 1 base, leaving 9 bases between the germline ends. This CDR3 contains 14 residues. CDR3 residues: CASSNGQSNQPQHF. The CDR3 coding sequence is TGTGCCAGCAGCAACGGACAGAGCAATCAGCCCCAGCATTTT.

V and J are TRBV4-2 and TRBJ1-5, with D hard to call. This CDR3 contains 13 residues. Trimming shortened V by 0 bases and J by 9 bases, and 9 bases separated the two germline ends. CDR1 is LGHNA and CDR2 is YNFKEQ in the germline V gene. The CDR3 DNA sequence: TGTGCCAGCAGCCAAGATCGGCCACGGCCCCAGCATTTT. This translates into CASSQDRPRPQHF.

The chain employs TRBV5-4 and TRBJ1-2, with a possible D match to TRBD1 (5 bases). Germline V gene lookup returns CDR1 SGHNT and CDR2 YYREEE (reference sequence). Between the trimmed V and J ends, which lost 4 bases and 6 bases, there was a span of 13 bases. The CDR3 totals 13 residues. CDR3 in DNA: TGTGCCAGCAGCGTGCAGGGTGTCGATGGCTACACCTTC. Amino acid sequence: CASSVQGVDGYTF. The whole variable domain, remainder taken from reference TRBV5-4 and TRBJ1-2, is ETGVTQSPTHLIKTRGQQVTLRCSSQSGHNTVSWYQQALGQGPQFIFQYYREEENGRGNFPPRFSGLQFPNYSSELNVNALELDDSALYLCASSVQGVDGYTFGSGTRLTVV.

This clone has only one observation. CDR3 nucleotide sequence: TGCGCCAGCAGCCAGGGGAGGGCCCGGGGCAACTATGGCTACACCTTC. Its translation: CASSQGRARGNYGYTF. This chain uses TRBV4-1 with TRBJ1-2; D is possibly TRBD1 (5 bases). V was clipped by 3 bases and J by 2 bases, with 16 bases between them. There are 16 residues in the CDR3. From germline, CDR1 is MGHRA and CDR2 YSYEKL.

This chain connects TRBV4-1 to TRBJ1-5, with D possibly being TRBD1 (5 bases). Germline V gene data show CDR1 as MGHRA and CDR2 as YSYEKL. The length of the CDR3 is 15 residues. The germline V and J ends were trimmed by 4 bases and 7 bases, with 17 bases remaining between them. CDR3 loop: CASSPMTGSGQPQHF. The CDR3 DNA follows: TGCGCCAGCAGCCCTATGACCGGGTCAGGGCAGCCCCAGCATTTT.

The chain is built from TRBV3-1 (or the pseudogene TRBV3-2) and TRBJ2-1, with D perhaps TRBD2 (6 bases). Germline V gives CDR1 LGHDT, CDR2 YNNKEL (reference sequence). The CDR3 contains 16 residues. The V end lost 1 base, the J end lost 4 bases, and 14 bases lay between the germline ends. This CDR3 is CASSQGWGRMYNEQFF. The CDR3 DNA is TGTGCCAGCAGCCAAGGCTGGGGGAGGATGTACAATGAGCAGTTCTTC.

This chain joins TRBV5-5 and TRBJ1-3; no definite D call. Trimming left V 4 bases short and J 2 bases short, with 13 bases between. CDR1 and CDR2 from the germline V gene are SGHKS and YYEKEE (reference sequence). The CDR3 is made up of 15 amino acids. In DNA form, the CDR3 reads TGTGCCAGCAGCGGCGGGTTCCAGCCTGGAAACACCATATATTTT. As protein: CASSGGFQPGNTIYF.

The rearrangement links TRBV7-3 to TRBJ1-1; D ambiguous. Germline assignment: CDR1 SGHTA and CDR2 FQGTGA. This CDR3 is 13 amino acids long. Trimming removed 3 bases from V and 3 bases from J, with 8 bases in between. The CDR3 sequence is CASSFGEDTEAFF. As DNA, the CDR3 is TGTGCCAGCAGCTTCGGGGAGGACACTGAAGCTTTCTTT.

V usage is TRBV6-1 and J usage is TRBJ1-2; D might be TRBD1 (5 bases). V lost 1 base and J lost 3, with 9 bases in between. The CDR3 is 14 residues long. The germline V gene encodes CDR1 MNHNS and CDR2 SASEGT. The CDR3 sequence is CASSEGGVDYGYTF. The CDR3 DNA reads as TGTGCCAGCAGTGAAGGAGGGGTGGACTATGGCTACACCTTC.

This chain's CDR3 is CASTKRLPGTPRHYEQYF. As DNA, the CDR3 is TGTGCCAGCACCAAAAGACTCCCCGGGACACCGAGGCACTACGAGCAGTACTTC. The chain recombines TRBV21-1 with TRBJ2-7; the table's D call, TRBD1, was not checked against the DNA. TRBV21-1 is reported as a pseudogene. The CDR3 contains 18 residues.

This rearrangement joins TRBV6-1 to TRBJ1-6; D possibly corresponds to TRBD1 (5 bases). CDR1 MNHNS and CDR2 SASEGT come from the germline V gene. V lost 4 bases, J lost 1 base, and 14 bases lay in between. The CDR3 totals 17 residues. The CDR3 loop reads CASSGGPFGSYNSPLHF. CDR3 sequence (DNA): TGTGCCAGCAGTGGGGGCCCGTTCGGGTCCTATAATTCACCCCTCCACTTT.

This clone was observed a single time. The V call is TRBV10-3, the J call TRBJ1-1, with 8 bases aligning to TRBD1. Germline assignment: CDR1 ENHRY and CDR2 SYGVKD. This CDR3 region has 15 residues. The V and J ends lost 6 bases and 4 bases, in that order; junction bases with no gene match: 10. In DNA, the CDR3 is TGTGCCATCAGGGACAGTCGAACAGGGGGCACTGAAGCTTTCTTT. It translates to CAIRDSRTGGTEAFF.